One T cell receptor beta chain is described in this entry. What it binds is unknown. The sample is drawn from a study of OX40 agonist ivuxolimab in advanced cancers. Study conclusions and caveats: Researchers did not determine the expanded peripheral T cells' antigen specificity. Both CD4+ and CD8+ T cell populations in blood had undergone clonal expansion by week 6 at 0.1 to 3.0 mg/kg. Low normalized T-cell clonal expansion was additionally recorded for some nonresponders. There were, on average, more expanded clones in CD8+ T cells than in CD4+.

TCRdb's copy holds only in-frame clones and misses some; the assay was immunoSEQ multiplex PCR. The top ten hold roughly 2% of the sample, which has approximately 84,000 clones, 80% to 90% seen once. Specimen: CD4+ or CD8+ T cells sorted from blood, collected in a trial of the OX40 agonist ivuxolimab. The sequence derives from an adult with an advanced solid tumor such as melanoma, head and neck, liver or kidney cancer.

The CDR3 sequence is CASSEARTGGLYGYTF. CDR3 bases: TGTGCCAGCAGTGAAGCGCGGACAGGGGGGCTTTATGGCTACACCTTC. V and J are TRBV6-1 and TRBJ1-2; 10 bases fit TRBD1. The germline V gene encodes CDR1 MNHNS and CDR2 SASEGT. The V gene end was trimmed by 0 bases and the J gene end by 5 bases; junction bases not matched to a gene: 6. The length of the CDR3 is 16 residues.